A selection of T cell receptor beta chains follows, all from one sample in a study of T cell responses to AZD1222 COVID-19 vaccine. Generated by immunoSEQ multiplex PCR, the TCRdb table keeps only in-frame clones and is missing some. The repertoire holds about 180,000 clones, with 91% as singletons. The specimen comprised peripheral blood, sampled on day 0 of AZD1222 vaccination. The receptors were gathered from an adult in good health. Both conserved end residues are part of each CDR3. A D gene is named only where the DNA matches it firmly. Expanded clones get a size class; other rows say once, few or many, or leave the size out.

j_gene	d_gene	v_gene	abundance	CDR3aa	CDR3nt
TRBJ1-3	-	TRBV5-1	once	CASSLPDSGNTIYF	TGCGCCAGCAGCTTGCCAGACTCTGGAAACACCATATATTTT
TRBJ2-2	TRBD1	TRBV5-1	-	CASSSRTGRNTGELFF	TGCGCCAGCAGCTCCCGGACAGGCCGGAACACCGGGGAGCTGTTTTTT
TRBJ2-6	-	TRBV11-2	-	CASSLDSRANVLTF	TGTGCCAGCAGCTTAGATAGCAGGGCCAACGTCCTGACTTTC
TRBJ2-1	-	TRBV3-1/TRBV3-2	once	CASSPREGSYNEQFF	TGTGCCAGCAGCCCCAGGGAAGGGTCGTACAATGAGCAGTTCTTC
TRBJ2-1	TRBD2	TRBV7-3	once	CASSSPGTSGSRMGEQFF	TGTGCCAGCAGCTCCCCCGGGACTAGCGGGAGTAGAATGGGGGAGCAGTTCTTC
TRBJ1-1	-	TRBV30	-	CAWRGAGDIFYMNTEAFF	TGTGCCTGGAGGGGGGCAGGGGACATCTTCTACATGAACACTGAAGCTTTCTTT
TRBJ2-7	-	TRBV28	-	CATYDPGRYEQYF	TGTGCCACCTACGACCCGGGCCGCTACGAGCAGTACTTC
TRBJ1-3	-	TRBV28	-	CASSLWQGLGGNTIYF	TGTGCCAGCAGTTTATGGCAGGGGTTAGGTGGAAACACCATATATTTT
TRBJ2-1	-	TRBV28	-	CASSVYTREHNEQFF	TGTGCCAGCAGTGTATACACTAGGGAACACAATGAGCAGTTCTTC
TRBJ1-5	-	TRBV7-9	-	CASSPTGNQPQHF	TGTGCCAGCAGCCCCACAGGGAACCAGCCCCAGCATTTT
TRBJ1-4	-	TRBV5-6	once	CASIILGRANEKLFF	TGTGCCAGCATCATCTTAGGGCGCGCGAATGAAAAACTGTTTTTT
TRBJ2-3	TRBD2	TRBV30	-	CAWSDPYSLAGVDTQYF	TGTGCCTGGAGTGATCCATATAGTCTAGCGGGAGTGGATACGCAGTATTTT
TRBJ1-2	-	TRBV6-4	-	CASREYGYTF	TGTGCCAGCAGGGAATATGGCTACACCTTC
TRBJ1-2	TRBD1	TRBV7-2	-	CASSPGTANYGYTF	TGTGCCAGCAGCCCTGGGACAGCTAACTATGGCTACACCTTC
TRBJ1-2	-	TRBV28	-	CASSLPDSYGYTF	TGTGCCAGCAGTTTACCGGACAGCTATGGCTACACCTTC
TRBJ2-7	TRBD1	TRBV6-2/TRBV6-3	-	CASSDTGTGLYEQYF	TGTGCCAGCAGTGACACCGGGACAGGACTCTACGAGCAGTACTTC
TRBJ2-3	TRBD2	TRBV5-1	once	CASSSSGGTDTQYF	TGCGCCAGCAGCTCGAGCGGGGGCACAGATACGCAGTATTTT
TRBJ1-1	-	TRBV5-1	-	CASRVMVGTLGTEAFF	TGCGCCAGCAGAGTCATGGTTGGCACCTTAGGTACTGAAGCTTTCTTT
TRBJ1-3	-	TRBV15	-	CATSRSAGAGNTIYF	TGTGCCACCAGCAGGTCTGCCGGGGCTGGAAACACCATATATTTT
TRBJ1-1	TRBD1	TRBV6-5	-	CASSTGQGGFRPFF	TGTGCCAGCAGTACGGGACAGGGGGGCTTTCGACCTTTCTTT